Presented here are 17 T cell receptor beta chains from one specimen sequenced in a study of blood T cell repertoires in COVID-19. The table came from immunoSEQ multiplex PCR; TCRdb's copy has only in-frame clones and leaves some out. The sample contains 230,000 or so clones, around 88% of which appear only once. The sequencing sample was made of peripheral blood. Receptors originate from a man aged 35-49 years with active or convalescent COVID-19.

On this clone itself: In the same sample, other DNA sequences code for this CDR3. The chain combines TRBV20-1 with TRBJ1-2; D may be TRBD1 (6 bases). This CDR3 comprises 11 residues. V lost 6 bases and J 5 bases, leaving 10 bases between the germline ends. The germline gives CDR1 DFQATT, CDR2 SNEGSKA (reference sequence). CDR3 sequence reads: CSARTDYGYTF. The CDR3 DNA sequence: TGCAGTGCCAGGACAGATTATGGCTACACCTTC.

The chain joins TRBV5-1 to TRBJ1-2; 7 positions agree with TRBD1. There are 18 residues in the CDR3. With V trimmed by 0 bases and J by 4 bases, 15 bases remained unmatched. Germline lookup yields CDR1 SGHRS and CDR2 YFSETQ. In DNA form, the CDR3 reads TGCGCCAGCAGCTTGGCCGAACAGGAGGCAGGGGGTTTCTATGGCTACACCTTC. Translating it yields CASSLAEQEAGGFYGYTF.

The chain has TRBV6-6 and TRBJ1-2, with 7 positions matching TRBD1. Unmatched junction bases numbered 4, after V lost 5 bases and J lost 4 bases. The CDR3 length is 13 residues. Germline CDR1 MNHNY, CDR2 SVGAGI (reference sequence). The CDR3 nucleotides read TGTGCCAGCAGTCTAGGGGGCGCCTATGGCTACACCTTC. Residues: CASSLGGAYGYTF.

The rearrangement uses TRBV27 and TRBJ2-1; the D gene is possibly TRBD2 (6 bases). This CDR3 contains 15 residues. Germline loops: CDR1 MNHEY, CDR2 SMNVEV (reference sequence). V was clipped by 6 bases and J by 4 bases, with 16 bases between them. The CDR3 spells CASSPGSRSYNEQFF. The CDR3 nucleotides are TGTGCCAGCAGCCCCGGGAGTAGATCATACAATGAGCAGTTCTTC.

The chain carries TRBV6-2 or TRBV6-3 and TRBJ1-2; 12 bases map to TRBD1. V gave up 3 bases and J gave up 8 bases; unmatched junction bases: 1. CDR1 and CDR2 (germline): MNHEY, SVGEGT. The CDR3 loop spans 13 amino acids. CDR3: CASSYGTGGGYTF. The CDR3 DNA follows: TGTGCCAGCAGTTATGGGACAGGGGGCGGCTACACCTTC.

In nucleotides, the CDR3 is TGTGCCAGCTCACCGACTGGCGGGGGGGGCTCCTACAATGAGCAGTTCTTC. This sequence encodes CASSPTGGGGSYNEQFF. The rearrangement links TRBV18 to TRBJ2-1; 9 positions match TRBD2. Germline loops: CDR1 KGHSH, CDR2 LQKENI. The J segment lost 0 bases and the V segment lost 3 bases, leaving 6 bases of the junction unmatched. The CDR3 runs to 17 residues. Complete variable domain (other parts from reference TRBV18 and TRBJ2-1): NAGVMQNPRHLVRRRGQEARLRCSPMKGHSHVYWYRQLPEEGLKFMVYLQKENIIDESGMPKERFSAEFPKEGPSILRIQQVVRGDSAAYFCASSPTGGGGSYNEQFFGPGTRLTVL.

The chain combines TRBV6-5 with TRBJ1-6; 10 bases are shared with TRBD1. Trimming took 9 bases from V and 7 from J; bases not matched to a gene: 9. CDR1 and CDR2 from the germline V gene are MNHEY and SVGAGI. The CDR3 length is 15 residues. DNA of the CDR3: TGTGCCAGTGCAAGCATGGGACAGGGGAATTCACCCCTCCACTTT. Encoded protein: CASASMGQGNSPLHF.

CDR3 loop: CASSPAAGRAEAFF. CDR3 sequence (DNA): TGCGCCAGCAGCCCGGCGGCGGGAAGGGCGGAGGCTTTCTTT. The chain employs TRBV5-1 and TRBJ1-1; no firm D call. Germline-derived CDR1 and CDR2 are SGHRS and YFSETQ. This CDR3 spans 14 amino acids. V shed 4 bases and J shed 11 bases, with 21 bases lying between them.

The chain combines TRBV15 with TRBJ1-5; 7 nucleotides line up with TRBD1. The CDR3 is 15 residues long. Germline values: CDR1 LNHNV, CDR2 YYDKDF (reference sequence). The V and J ends lost 0 bases and 7 bases, in that order; junction bases with no gene match: 6. CDR3 sequence (DNA): TGTGCCACCAGCAGAGAAAAACAGGGGAAACAGCCCCAGCATTTT. It codes for CATSREKQGKQPQHF.

The chain has TRBV5-4 and TRBJ1-1, with a possible D match to TRBD1 (5 bases). V lost 1 base, J lost 2 bases, and 18 bases lay in between. The CDR3 has 17 amino acids. Germline lookup yields CDR1 SGHNT and CDR2 YYREEE (reference sequence). The CDR3 DNA is TGTGCCAGCAGCTTGCGGCAGGGAGGGTGGGGTAACACTGAAGCTTTCTTT. This sequence encodes CASSLRQGGWGNTEAFF.

This chain connects TRBV27 to TRBJ2-7; 7 bases are a match to TRBD1. Unmatched junction bases numbered 4, after V lost 5 bases and J lost 0 bases. This CDR3 is built from 14 residues. Per germline, CDR1 MNHEY and CDR2 SMNVEV (reference sequence). For the CDR3, the DNA is TGTGCCAGCAGTGCCAGACAGGGCTCCTACGAGCAGTACTTC. Translating it yields CASSARQGSYEQYF.

CDR3 loop: CASSLEPGSPLHF. The CDR3 DNA reads as TGTGCCAGCAGCTTAGAACCGGGTTCACCCCTCCACTTT. The chain uses TRBV7-9 and TRBJ1-6; unclear D gene. Germline CDR1 SEHNR, CDR2 FQNEAQ (reference sequence). V was trimmed by 1 base and J by 9 bases, leaving 7 bases between them. This CDR3 is 13 amino acids long.

This clone has just one count. The chain employs TRBV28 and TRBJ1-2; TRBD1 aligns across 7 bases. Germline CDR1 reads MDHEN; CDR2 reads SYDVKM. CDR3 length equals 13 residues. V dropped 3 bases and J dropped 8; count of bases not matched to a gene: 6. The CDR3 region has the DNA TGTGCCAGCAGTTTGGCGGGACAGATAGGCTACACCTTC. This gives the protein CASSLAGQIGYTF.

J is TRBJ2-2 and V is TRBV3-1 (or the pseudogene TRBV3-2); 11 nucleotides line up with TRBD2. The CDR3 spans 14 residues. Looked up from germline, CDR1 is LGHDT and CDR2 is YNNKEL (reference sequence). V was clipped by 6 bases and J by 5 bases; unmatched bases: 2. The CDR3 loop is CASSIAGGTGELFF. CDR3 nucleotides: TGTGCCAGCAGTATAGCGGGGGGGACCGGGGAGCTGTTTTTT.

The rearrangement joins TRBV5-6 to TRBJ2-3; a weak D match, TRBD2 (5 bases). The CDR3 has 14 residues. The germline CDR1 and CDR2 sequences are SGHDT and YYEEEE. Trimming pared 4 bases from V and 6 bases from J, leaving 15 bases between. CDR3 sequence reads: CASSAQLGADTQYF. In nucleotides, the CDR3 is TGTGCCAGCAGCGCCCAACTAGGAGCGGATACGCAGTATTTT.

This chain connects TRBV6-6 to TRBJ1-5; perhaps TRBD1 as D (5 bases). Per the germline V gene, CDR1 is MNHNY and CDR2 is SVGAGI (reference sequence). The CDR3 is made up of 15 amino acids. V lost 7 bases and J 2 bases, leaving 15 bases between the germline ends. Written as DNA, the CDR3 is TGTGCCAGCAACCCCCCGGCAGGGCGCAATCAGCCCCAGCATTTT. This gives the protein CASNPPAGRNQPQHF.

The CDR3 coding sequence is TGTGCCAGCAGCCCACAGGGAGGGGACACAGATACGCAGTATTTT. Protein sequence: CASSPQGGDTDTQYF. The V and J genes are TRBV3-1 (or the pseudogene TRBV3-2) and TRBJ2-3; D may be TRBD2 (7 bases). The germline gives CDR1 LGHDT, CDR2 YNNKEL (reference sequence). The CDR3 loop spans 15 amino acids. Deletions cut 4 bases from V and 2 bases from J, with 13 bases between.